The entry below describes one T cell receptor (beta chain). The authors isolated at least 7 million PBMCs per sample. Sample-barcoded 5' priming and a J-beta primer mix drove a second PCR of 7 to 11 cycles. TCRdb analysed the 5' RACE reads with MiXCR anew, one entry per CDR3 protein. The data contain over a million distinct CDR3 sequences, 42% of them singletons. Trimming pared 4 bases from V and 5 bases from J, leaving 11 bases between. The CDR3 has 12 amino acids. Germline assignment: CDR1 DFQATT and CDR2 SNEGSKA (reference sequence). The data derive from a study of blood T cells in healthy people across ages.

The material sequenced was blood. The genes are TRBV20-1 and TRBJ1-1, with a weak D call TRBD1 (6 bases). The TCR sequence derives from a woman aged 18-30 years in good health. CDR3 sequence (DNA): TGCAGTGCTACCAGGGGCAAGACTGAAGCTTTCTTT. Its protein product is CSATRGKTEAFF.